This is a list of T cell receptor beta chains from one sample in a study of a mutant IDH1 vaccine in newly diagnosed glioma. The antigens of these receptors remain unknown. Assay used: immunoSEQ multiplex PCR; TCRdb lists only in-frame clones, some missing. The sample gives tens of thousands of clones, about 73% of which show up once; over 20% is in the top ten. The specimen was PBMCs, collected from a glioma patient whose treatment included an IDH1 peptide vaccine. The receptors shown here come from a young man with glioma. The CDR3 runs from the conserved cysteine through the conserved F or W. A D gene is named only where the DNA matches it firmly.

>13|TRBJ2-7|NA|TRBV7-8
CASSLVLASEQYF
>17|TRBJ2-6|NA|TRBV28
CASSLPGSVSGANVLTF
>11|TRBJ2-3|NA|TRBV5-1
CASSLEDTQYF
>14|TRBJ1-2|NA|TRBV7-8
CASSLERSNYGYTF
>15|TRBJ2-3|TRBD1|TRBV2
CASSEDGTDTDTQYF
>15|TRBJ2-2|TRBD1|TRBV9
CASSVTGGDTGELFF
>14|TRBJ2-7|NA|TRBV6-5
CASSYGGVRNEQYF
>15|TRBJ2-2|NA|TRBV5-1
CASSPQGPVTGELFF
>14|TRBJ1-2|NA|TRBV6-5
CASSFTGSHYGYTF
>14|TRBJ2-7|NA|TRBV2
CASRDSRLGFQQYF
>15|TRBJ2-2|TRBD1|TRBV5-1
CAKQGPGGMDGELFF
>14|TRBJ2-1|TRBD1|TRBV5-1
CASSLGQGGNEQFF
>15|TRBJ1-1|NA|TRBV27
CASSLWEGRNTEAFF
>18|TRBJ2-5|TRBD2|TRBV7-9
CASSSGLAGVSYQETQYF
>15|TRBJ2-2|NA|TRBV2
CASSEASMGSGELFF
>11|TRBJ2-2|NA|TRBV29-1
CSVEDTGELFF
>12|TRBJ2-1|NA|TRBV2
CASRLALDEQFF
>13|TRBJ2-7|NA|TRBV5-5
CASSLARADEQYF
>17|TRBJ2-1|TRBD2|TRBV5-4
CASSPMVGRGGRNEQFF
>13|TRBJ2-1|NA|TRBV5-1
CASRLGGNNEQFF
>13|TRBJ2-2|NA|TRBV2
CASSPGSGGELFF
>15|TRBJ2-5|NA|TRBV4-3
CASSQDWGIQETQYF
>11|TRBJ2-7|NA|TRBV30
CAWRRREEQYF
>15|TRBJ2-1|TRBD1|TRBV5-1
CASSSAGQVYNEQFF
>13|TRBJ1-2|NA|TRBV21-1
CASSKARFCGYTF
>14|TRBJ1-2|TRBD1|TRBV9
CASSAGTGRRGYTF
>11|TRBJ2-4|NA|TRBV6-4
CASSDSLIQYF
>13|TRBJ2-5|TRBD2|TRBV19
CASTPGLGATQYF
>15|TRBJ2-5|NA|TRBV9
CASSVAARVGETQYF
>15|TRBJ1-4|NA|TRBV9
CASSVEVQANEKLFF
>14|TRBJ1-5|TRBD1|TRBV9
CASSVDRGSGPQHF
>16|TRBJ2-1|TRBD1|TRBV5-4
CASTLGFRGSYNEQFF
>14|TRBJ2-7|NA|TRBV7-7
CASSPDRGSREQYF